This T cell receptor (beta chain) was sequenced during a study of blood T cells in healthy people across ages. Study information: Researchers report that template switching captured about one barcoded beta molecule per two T cells.

Study-wide results and caveats: Roughly linearly, TCR beta diversity per million T cells fell as age increased.

CDR3 length equals 14 residues. V was pared by 4 bases and J by 7 bases, with 14 bases between. Germline V gene sequence: CDR1 DFQATT, CDR2 SNEGSKA (reference sequence). The use of a sample-barcoded 5' primer and a J-beta primer mix characterized a second PCR of 7 to 11 cycles. TCRdb reprocessed the 5' RACE reads with MiXCR, giving one entry per CDR3 protein. The sample holds about 970,000 distinct CDR3 sequences; roughly half are singletons and the top ten take about 21%. This clonotype occurred once. Its antigen is unknown. Sequencing was done on a sample of blood. This clonotype was sampled from a woman aged 55 to 70 in good health. The chain employs TRBV20-1 and TRBJ1-6; D call uncertain. The DNA for the CDR3 is TGCAGTGCTACGACGGGCCAGGAAAATTCACCCCTCCACTTT. Translation gives CSATTGQENSPLHF.